The present TCR beta chain was sequenced within a study of PD-L1 blockade in urothelial cancer. Study in general: It was at 3 weeks (second dose) and 6 weeks after treatment start that blood was analyzed. Researchers found blood samples held a median of roughly 140,000 T cells.

In germline, CDR1 is MNHEY, CDR2 SVGAGI. CDR3 length: 15 amino acids. V lost 5 bases, J lost 4 bases, and 11 bases stayed unmatched. The method was immunoSEQ multiplex PCR; TCRdb's version includes in-frame clones alone and lacks a portion of them. The data show more than 75,000 clones, 90% seen once. This sequence joins TRBV6-5 and TRBJ2-7; 7 bases agree with TRBD1. This TCR came from a man in his fifties or sixties with urothelial cancer. The input for sequencing was PBMCs, taken around atezolizumab (anti-PD-L1) treatment. The CDR3 coding sequence is TGTGCCAGCAGTGCAGAACAGGGGTTCCCTTACGAGCAGTACTTC. This sequence encodes CASSAEQGFPYEQYF.